One sample yielded the 25 T cell receptor beta chains listed below, sequenced in a study of shared clonotypes between healthy human individuals (dated by TCRdb to about 2020). Preparation of the library involved the immunoSEQ multiplex PCR assay. TCRdb limited this immuneACCESS table to in-frame rearrangements with V and J called. A share of clones is missing; checked studies link under half to unresolved V genes, and the rest is unexplained. The sample table shows 1.5 million to 1.9 million clones, and 95% to 99% are seen once. The top ten hold 0.4% to 0.55% of the sample. Sequencing input: naive CD4+ T cells sorted from blood. Explained via the paper, the cell subset or site label denotes: CD45RA+ positively selected. Receptors originate from a man aged 25-45 years in good health.

The J gene is TRBJ1-4, the V gene TRBV6-5; D call uncertain. V lost 2 bases, J lost 7 bases, and 11 bases lay in between. The length of the CDR3 is 14 residues. Germline values: CDR1 MNHEY, CDR2 SVGAGI. Written as DNA, the CDR3 is TGTGCCAGCAGTTACGACATAGGCGGTGAAAAACTGTTTTTT. Protein product: CASSYDIGGEKLFF.

The rearrangement uses TRBV14 and TRBJ2-1; D ambiguous. Germline CDR1 reads SGHDN; CDR2 reads FVKESK. V gave up 1 base and J gave up 4 bases, with 5 bases separating them. The CDR3 is 13 amino acids. The CDR3: CASSQAGYNEQFF. The CDR3 nucleotides read TGTGCCAGCAGCCAAGCAGGATACAATGAGCAGTTCTTC.

Only one count was recorded for this clone. The CDR3 nucleotides read TGTGCCAGCACTTGGACTAGCGGGAGAAGTTACAATGAGCAGTTCTTC. Translated, it gives CASTWTSGRSYNEQFF. This rearrangement joins TRBV6-6 to TRBJ2-1, with 13 positions matching TRBD2. V was pared by 7 bases and J by 4 bases, with 7 bases of the junction left unmatched. CDR3 length: 16 amino acids. From germline, CDR1 is MNHNY and CDR2 SVGAGI (reference sequence).

The chain couples TRBV10-1 to TRBJ2-7; tentatively, D is TRBD1 or TRBD2 (5 bases each). Trimming took off 3 bases at V and 3 bases at J, with 15 bases between the two ends. CDR3 length: 15 amino acids. CDR1 is WNHNN, CDR2 SYGVQD, per germline (reference sequence). This CDR3 is CASSDQPSGSYEQYF. In nucleotides, the CDR3 is TGCGCCAGCAGTGATCAACCGTCAGGGAGCTACGAGCAGTACTTC.

The rearrangement joins TRBV4-1 to TRBJ2-5; the D gene is possibly TRBD2 (7 bases). CDR3 length: 15 amino acids. V was clipped by 2 bases and J by 5 bases, with 15 bases between them. Germline loops: CDR1 MGHRA, CDR2 YSYEKL. The DNA for the CDR3 is TGCGCCAGCAGCCAATTAGGGGGGGAGCGGGAGACCCAGTACTTC. It encodes CASSQLGGERETQYF.

V is TRBV19 and J is TRBJ1-5; 7 nucleotides line up with TRBD1. The CDR3 runs to 16 residues. The germline V gene has CDR1 LNHDA and CDR2 SQIVND (reference sequence). V lost 3 bases, J lost 2 bases, and 7 bases stayed unmatched. CDR3 DNA: TGTGCCAGTAGTATGGGACAGAAAAGGGGCAATCAGCCCCAGCATTTT. It codes for CASSMGQKRGNQPQHF.

The rearrangement uses TRBV7-2 and TRBJ2-7; 10 bases are shared with TRBD2. The CDR3 is 14 amino acids. CDR1 is SGHTA, CDR2 FQGNSA, per germline. With V trimmed by 5 bases and J by 5 bases, 6 bases remained unmatched. Here the CDR3 reads CASSPGTSANEQYF. Written as DNA, the CDR3 is TGTGCCAGCAGCCCCGGGACTAGCGCTAACGAGCAGTACTTC.

The rearrangement uses TRBV6-5 and TRBJ2-3; D may correspond to TRBD1 or TRBD2 (5 bases each). V lost 8 bases and J 3 bases, leaving 15 bases between the germline ends. This CDR3 has 14 amino acids. Germline assignment: CDR1 MNHEY and CDR2 SVGAGI. CDR3 sequence reads: CASSPGTWTDTQYF. For the CDR3, the DNA is TGTGCCAGCTCCCCAGGGACCTGGACAGATACGCAGTATTTT.

The chain is built from TRBV5-1 and TRBJ2-1; D might be TRBD2 (5 bases). Trimming stripped 2 bases from V and 10 bases from J, with 13 bases between. This CDR3 is 13 amino acids long. Germline V CDR1 and CDR2: SGHRS, YFSETQ. CDR3 protein: CASSFTGGEEQFF. CDR3 in DNA: TGCGCCAGCAGCTTTACCGGAGGAGAGGAGCAGTTCTTC.

The J gene is TRBJ2-1, the V gene TRBV4-1, with 8 bases fitting TRBD2. Germline V gene data show CDR1 as MGHRA and CDR2 as YSYEKL. The CDR3 loop spans 16 amino acids. Germline trimming cut 4 bases from V and 0 bases from J; bases unmatched to any gene: 5. CDR3 nucleotide sequence: TGCGCCAGCAGCCGGCAGCGGGGGAGCTCCTACAATGAGCAGTTCTTC. The encoded protein is CASSRQRGSSYNEQFF.

A word on this clone: Other nucleotide sequences from this sample produce the same CDR3. The rearrangement uses TRBV18 and TRBJ2-7; D uncertain. This CDR3 comprises 11 residues. The germline gives CDR1 KGHSH, CDR2 LQKENI. V lost 3 bases, J lost 3 bases, and 3 bases lay in between. CDR3 loop: CASSPDYEQYF. In nucleotides, the CDR3 is TGTGCCAGCTCACCTGACTACGAGCAGTACTTC.

This chain connects TRBV5-1 to TRBJ2-5; tentative D call: TRBD1 (7 bases). The CDR3 sequence is 17 residues long. Trimming removed 1 base from V and 7 bases from J, with 23 bases in between. Germline assignment: CDR1 SGHRS and CDR2 YFSETQ. CDR3: CASSLSPGGNGLTTQYF. CDR3 in DNA: TGCGCCAGCAGCTTGTCCCCAGGGGGGAACGGGTTGACGACCCAGTACTTC.

This chain connects TRBV6-5 to TRBJ1-1; D ambiguous. The V gene's germline CDR1 is MNHEY and CDR2 SVGAGI. Trimming removed 10 bases at V and 1 base at J, with 10 bases between. The CDR3 covers 12 residues. The CDR3 DNA follows: TGTGCCACTCACCCTCGGAACACTGAAGCTTTCTTT. It is translated as CATHPRNTEAFF.

Regarding this clone: This sample includes further DNA sequences coding for the same CDR3. The gene calls are TRBV2 and TRBJ2-5; 11 nucleotides line up with TRBD2. Per germline, CDR1 SNHLY and CDR2 FYNNEI. The CDR3 extends over 14 amino acids. The V segment lost 3 bases and the J segment 5 bases; nucleotides outside the gene matches: 2. DNA of the CDR3: TGTGCCAGCAGTGAGCTAGCGGGAGGTGAGACCCAGTACTTC. Amino acids: CASSELAGGETQYF.

This chain uses TRBV11-3 with TRBJ2-1; D perhaps matches TRBD1 (6 bases). The CDR3 totals 17 residues. The ends were cut back, 3 bases at V and 4 bases at J, with 19 bases in the middle. Looked up from germline, CDR1 is SGHNT and CDR2 is YENEEA. CDR3 protein: CASSLRTAEGGYNEQFF. The CDR3 DNA sequence: TGTGCCAGCAGCTTGCGGACAGCCGAAGGGGGTTACAATGAGCAGTTCTTC.

The chain couples TRBV5-6 to TRBJ2-1; D is perhaps TRBD1 or TRBD2 (6 bases each). Germline CDR1 and CDR2: SGHDT and YYEEEE. The CDR3 length is 19 residues. The ends were cut back, 5 bases at V and 4 bases at J, with 28 bases in the middle. The DNA for the CDR3 is TGTGCCAGCAGAGGGGGGAGGACGGAATCCCCGCTACGGTACAATGAGCAGTTCTTC. Translation: CASRGGRTESPLRYNEQFF.

The chain combines TRBV18 with TRBJ1-4; D is possibly TRBD1 (6 bases). This CDR3 has 17 amino acids. Trimming shortened V by 2 bases and J by 2 bases, and 15 bases separated the two germline ends. Germline V gene lookup returns CDR1 KGHSH and CDR2 LQKENI. CDR3 region: CASSPAAGGPTNEKLFF. In nucleotides, the CDR3 is TGTGCCAGCTCACCAGCCGCCGGGGGGCCCACTAATGAAAAACTGTTTTTT.

Of note for this clone: Other nucleotide sequences in the sample specify the same CDR3. This chain uses TRBV28 with TRBJ2-6; D unclear. From germline, CDR1 is MDHEN and CDR2 SYDVKM. The CDR3 runs to 15 residues. The V and J ends lost 5 bases and 0 bases respectively, with 8 bases between them. The CDR3 nucleotides read TGTGCCAGCAGTGGGCCGGGCTCTGGGGCCAACGTCCTGACTTTC. Residues: CASSGPGSGANVLTF. The complete variable domain, with remaining parts taken from reference TRBV28 and TRBJ2-6, reads DVKVTQSSRYLVKRTGEKVFLECVQDMDHENMFWYRQDPGLGLRLIYFSYDVKMKEKGDIPEGYSVSREKKERFSLILESASTNQTSMYLCASSGPGSGANVLTFGAGSRLTVL.

The chain uses TRBV7-2 and TRBJ2-2; D is undetermined. The germline V gene has CDR1 SGHTA and CDR2 FQGNSA. V lost 2 bases and J lost 1, with 14 bases in between. The CDR3 spans 17 residues. CDR3 DNA sequence: TGTGCCAGCAGCTTAATAGTGAAGGCTCTGAACACCGGGGAGCTGTTTTTT. This sequence encodes CASSLIVKALNTGELFF.

V usage is TRBV6-5 and J usage is TRBJ1-3; D gene unclear. V lost 4 bases and J lost 2, with 9 bases in between. There are 14 residues in the CDR3. Germline V lookup: CDR1 MNHEY, CDR2 SVGAGI. The CDR3 region is CASSLTLAGNTIYF. CDR3 coding DNA: TGTGCCAGCAGTTTGACATTGGCTGGAAACACCATATATTTT.

The rearrangement links TRBV28 to TRBJ1-5; no definite D call. Germline CDR1 and CDR2: MDHEN and SYDVKM. The V and J ends lost 3 bases and 2 bases respectively, with 11 bases between them. The CDR3 sequence is 15 residues long. The CDR3 nucleotides read TGTGCCAGCAGTTTCTCGGGGTCGGGCAATCAGCCCCAGCATTTT. Translation gives CASSFSGSGNQPQHF.

The chain employs TRBV5-5 and TRBJ2-7; 12 bases are shared with TRBD1. CDR3 length: 14 residues. Per the germline V gene, CDR1 is SGHKS and CDR2 is YYEKEE (reference sequence). V dropped 6 bases and J dropped 4; count of bases not matched to a gene: 5. CDR3: CASIRDRGHYEQYF. For the CDR3, the DNA is TGTGCCAGCATCCGGGACAGGGGGCATTACGAGCAGTACTTC.

This clone was detected once. The chain has TRBV5-1 and TRBJ1-1; no firm D call. Looked up from germline, CDR1 is SGHRS and CDR2 is YFSETQ. Trimming pared 0 bases from V and 6 bases from J, leaving 24 bases between. The CDR3 sequence is 18 residues long. CDR3 sequence: CASSLVGISGPPSPEAFF. CDR3 coding DNA: TGCGCCAGCAGCTTGGTGGGGATATCCGGGCCACCATCTCCTGAAGCTTTCTTT.

The chain joins TRBV5-1 to TRBJ2-7, with 11 nucleotides matching TRBD2. The germline V gene has CDR1 SGHRS and CDR2 YFSETQ. The CDR3 covers 16 residues. V lost 1 base and J lost 5; bases outside the gene matches: 8. The CDR3 here is CASSLQHSGRADEQYF. DNA for the CDR3: TGCGCCAGCAGCTTGCAACATAGCGGGAGGGCCGACGAGCAGTACTTC.

The gene calls are TRBV2 and TRBJ2-7; possibly TRBD2 for D (6 bases). CDR1 is SNHLY, CDR2 FYNNEI, per germline. V was clipped by 8 bases and J by 0 bases, with 17 bases between them. This CDR3 contains 15 residues. The CDR3 region has the DNA TGTGCCAGCCTGAATCCGGGACTGCCCTCCTACGAGCAGTACTTC. Its protein is CASLNPGLPSYEQYF.